The 12 T cell receptor beta chains given below trace back to one sample, sequenced in a study of T cell repertoires in cytomegalovirus infection. From the reads, TCRdb called clonotypes with MiXCR, one entry per CDR3 protein. The sample gives 150,000 to 200,000 distinct CDR3 sequences, around 15% of which show up once; 27% is in the top ten. The sample comprised PBMCs. These receptors were taken from a human donor in good health (CMV status not recorded). Some clones in this sample may be carry-over from other donors' samples.

In its sample, this clonotype was seen many times. The V call is TRBV7-9, the J call TRBJ2-4; D remains ambiguous. V was shortened by 5 bases and J by 3 bases, with 11 bases between the two germline ends. The CDR3 has 14 amino acids. Germline V gene lookup returns CDR1 SEHNR and CDR2 FQNEAQ (reference sequence). DNA for the CDR3: TGTGCCAGCAGCCTAAGCATGGGCAAAAACATTCAGTACTTC. Protein sequence: CASSLSMGKNIQYF.

In its sample, this clonotype was seen a few times. This clone may be a read error of a much larger clone one base away. This sequence joins TRBV6-2 or TRBV6-3 and TRBJ2-5, with 9 bases identical to TRBD2. The germline gives CDR1 MNHEY, CDR2 SVGEGT. CDR3 length: 16 residues. V dropped 4 bases and J dropped 4; count of bases not matched to a gene: 10. The CDR3 sequence is CASSSLAGDCGETQYF. For the CDR3, the DNA is TGTGCCAGCAGTTCCTTAGCGGGAGATTGCGGAGAGACCCAGTACTTC.

This clonotype was detected a few times. The CDR3 DNA reads TGCAGTGCAGACGGACAGGCGAACACTGAAGCTTTCTTT. Residues: CSADGQANTEAFF. V is TRBV20-1 and J is TRBJ1-1; 7 bases are a match to TRBD1. This CDR3 contains 13 residues. The V gene's germline CDR1 is DFQATT and CDR2 SNEGSKA (reference sequence). The V segment lost 6 bases and the J segment 1 base; nucleotides outside the gene matches: 5.

With regard to this clonotype: This may arise from a read error, as a much more abundant clone is one base away. J is TRBJ1-5 and V is TRBV7-3, with D unclear. The CDR3 spans 13 residues. Germline V lookup: CDR1 SGHTA, CDR2 FQGTGA. CDR3 sequence reads: CTSSKDSNQPQHF. The CDR3 DNA reads as TGTACCAGCAGCAAGGATAGCAATCAGCCCCAGCATTTT.

Many counts were recorded for this clonotype. V gene TRBV7-2 combines with J gene TRBJ2-7; TRBD2 agrees at 14 bases. V was pared by 4 bases and J by 5 bases, with 16 bases of the junction left unmatched. CDR1 is SGHTA, CDR2 FQGNSA, per germline. The CDR3 length is 19 residues. The CDR3 sequence: CASSWDGTSGRGGRHEQYF. The CDR3 bases are TGTGCCAGCAGCTGGGACGGGACTAGCGGGAGAGGGGGGCGGCACGAGCAGTACTTC.

This clonotype was counted only a few times. This chain links TRBV7-8 with TRBJ2-1; D perhaps matches TRBD2 (6 bases). CDR1 and CDR2 (germline): SGHVS, FQNEAQ. Trimming shortened V by 5 bases and J by 4 bases, and 15 bases separated the two germline ends. CDR3 length equals 15 residues. The CDR3, as DNA: TGTGCCAGCAGCCTACGGGACTCCCCTTACAATGAGCAGTTCTTC. This codes for CASSLRDSPYNEQFF.

In this sample, this clonotype turned up many times. The gene calls are TRBV7-2 and TRBJ2-1; 11 bases match TRBD2. CDR1 is SGHTA, CDR2 FQGNSA, per germline. The CDR3 spans 16 residues. V was pared by 5 bases and J by 5 bases, with 8 bases of the junction left unmatched. The CDR3 here is CASSPRLAGRHNEQFF. The CDR3 nucleotides are TGTGCCAGCAGCCCTCGACTAGCGGGAAGACACAATGAGCAGTTCTTC.

This clonotype was detected many times. The chain recombines TRBV7-9 with TRBJ1-3; D gene uncertain. V lost 3 bases and J 3 bases, leaving 12 bases between the germline ends. Germline V gene lookup returns CDR1 SEHNR and CDR2 FQNEAQ (reference sequence). The CDR3 consists of 15 residues. DNA of the CDR3: TGTGCCAGCAGCTTTACTCAGACAAGTGGAAACACCATATATTTT. Its translation: CASSFTQTSGNTIYF.

Ten or more counts support this clonotype. This chain uses TRBV4-1 with TRBJ2-7; D remains ambiguous. V dropped 0 bases and J dropped 5 bases, with 11 bases sitting between them. Germline assignment: CDR1 MGHRA and CDR2 YSYEKL. This CDR3 comprises 14 residues. The CDR3 DNA reads as TGCGCCAGCAGCCAAGATCGGGCAACCCACGAGCAGTACTTC. The encoded protein is CASSQDRATHEQYF.

This clonotype was recorded many times. The gene calls are TRBV7-6 and TRBJ2-2; TRBD1 matches 8 bases. J lost 0 bases, V lost 5 bases, and 8 bases had no gene match. Germline V CDR1 and CDR2: SGHVS, FNYEAQ. The CDR3 is made up of 17 amino acids. Here the CDR3 reads CASSPRTGITNTGELFF. DNA for the CDR3: TGTGCCAGCAGCCCCCGGACAGGGATAACGAACACCGGGGAGCTGTTTTTT.

Only a few counts were recorded for this clonotype. The V gene is TRBV7-2, the J gene TRBJ2-7; no firm D call. Germline V lookup: CDR1 SGHTA, CDR2 FQGNSA. With 4 bases removed from V and 3 bases from J, the gap between germline ends came to 13 bases. This CDR3 contains 14 residues. Here the CDR3 reads CASSYNPFNYEQYF. The CDR3 DNA sequence: TGTGCCAGCAGCTATAACCCTTTTAACTACGAGCAGTACTTC. The full variable domain, rest sourced from reference TRBV7-2 and TRBJ2-7, is GAGVSQSPSNKVTEKGKDVELRCDPISGHTALYWYRQSLGQGLEFLIYFQGNSAPDKSGLPSDRFSAERTGGSVSTLTIQRTQQEDSAVYLCASSYNPFNYEQYFGPGTRLTVT.

This clonotype was counted many times. V and J are TRBV7-7 and TRBJ2-1; no clear D. The CDR3 has 16 residues. The germline V gene encodes CDR1 SSHAT and CDR2 FNYEAQ (reference sequence). V lost 5 bases and J lost 0, with 14 bases in between. The DNA of the CDR3 is TGTGCCAGCAGCCCTTTGACGGGCAGCTCCTACAATGAGCAGTTCTTC. Residues: CASSPLTGSSYNEQFF.